This T cell receptor (beta chain) was obtained from a study of read filtering for tumor transcriptome and immune sequencing. From 300 to 450 ng of RNA, a library with molecular barcoded alpha/delta and beta/gamma adaptors was made. TCRdb fed the reads into MiXCR, producing one record per CDR3 protein. This repertoire shows 48,000 or so distinct CDR3 sequences, roughly a fifth found once; its top ten account for 15% to 17%. V lost 4 bases and J 1 base, leaving 14 bases between the germline ends. The CDR3 runs to 15 residues. CDR1 and CDR2 (germline): SGDLS, YYNGEE. The chain joins TRBV9 to TRBJ2-5, with no clear D. The sample taken for sequencing was a population of CD138-negative cells sorted from bone marrow. The receptor comes from a donor at least 40 years old with multiple myeloma. The CDR3 is CASSPRDELQETQYF. DNA of the CDR3: TGTGCCAGCAGCCCTAGAGACGAACTCCAAGAGACCCAGTACTTC.